This TCR beta chain was documented in a study of blood T cell repertoires in COVID-19. Background on the study: COVID-19 samples from acute and convalescent phases originated in the United States, Italy and Spain. The analysed material was cDNA or gDNA that came from T cells, B-cell-depleted T cells, or PBMCs.

Original data processing: Amplification of reference gene primers provided the estimated nucleated cell counts. Measured with immunoSEQ multiplex PCR; TCRdb has only the in-frame clones, and not every one. V, J and clone size reflect that table, while D and trimming were determined from the DNA. The table shows roughly 80,000 clones, with less than 90% occurring only once. J lost 5 bases, V lost 11 bases, and 11 bases had no gene match. Per germline, CDR1 MNHEY and CDR2 SVGAGI. This CDR3 is 14 amino acids long. V is TRBV6-5 and J is TRBJ2-2, with TRBD2 matching over 7 bases. This receptor was identified in a man between 60 and 75 years old with active or convalescent COVID-19. Sequencing was performed on peripheral blood. DNA for the CDR3: TGTGCCTCCTGGGGACTAAGCGGTACCGGGGAGCTGTTTTTT. Translation: CASWGLSGTGELFF.